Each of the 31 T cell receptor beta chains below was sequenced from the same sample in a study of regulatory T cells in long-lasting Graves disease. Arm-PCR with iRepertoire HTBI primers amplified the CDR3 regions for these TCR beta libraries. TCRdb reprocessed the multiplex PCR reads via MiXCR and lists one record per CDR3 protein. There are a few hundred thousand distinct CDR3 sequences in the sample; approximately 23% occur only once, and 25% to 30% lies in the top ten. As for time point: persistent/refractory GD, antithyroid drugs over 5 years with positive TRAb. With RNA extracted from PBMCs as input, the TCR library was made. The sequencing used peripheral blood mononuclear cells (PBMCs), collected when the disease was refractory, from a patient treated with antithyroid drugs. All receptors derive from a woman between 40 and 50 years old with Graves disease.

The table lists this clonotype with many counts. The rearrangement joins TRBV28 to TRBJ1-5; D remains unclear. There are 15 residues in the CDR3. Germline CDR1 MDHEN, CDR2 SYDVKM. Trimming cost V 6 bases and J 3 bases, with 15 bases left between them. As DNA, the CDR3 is TGTGCCAGCAGCCGATCTTTGATGGCCAATCAGCCCCAGCATTTT. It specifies CASSRSLMANQPQHF.

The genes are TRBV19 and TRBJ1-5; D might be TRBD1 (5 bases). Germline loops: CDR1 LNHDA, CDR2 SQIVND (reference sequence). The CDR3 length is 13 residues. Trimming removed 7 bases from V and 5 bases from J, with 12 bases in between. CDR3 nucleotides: TGTGCCAGTATGTCGACAGCTTATCAGCCCCAGCATTTT. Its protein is CASMSTAYQPQHF.

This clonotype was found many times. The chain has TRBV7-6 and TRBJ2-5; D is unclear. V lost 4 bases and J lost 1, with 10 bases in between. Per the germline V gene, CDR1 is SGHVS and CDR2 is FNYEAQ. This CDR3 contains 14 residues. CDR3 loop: CASSSGPVQETQYF. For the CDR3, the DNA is TGTGCCAGCAGCTCTGGGCCAGTCCAAGAGACCCAGTACTTC.

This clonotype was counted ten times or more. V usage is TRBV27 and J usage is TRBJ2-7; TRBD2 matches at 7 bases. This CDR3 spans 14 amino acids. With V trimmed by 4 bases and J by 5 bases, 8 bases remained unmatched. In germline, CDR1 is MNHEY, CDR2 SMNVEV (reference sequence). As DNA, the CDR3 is TGTGCCAGCAGTTCTCGGCGGGAGAAGGACGAGCAGTACTTC. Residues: CASSSRREKDEQYF.

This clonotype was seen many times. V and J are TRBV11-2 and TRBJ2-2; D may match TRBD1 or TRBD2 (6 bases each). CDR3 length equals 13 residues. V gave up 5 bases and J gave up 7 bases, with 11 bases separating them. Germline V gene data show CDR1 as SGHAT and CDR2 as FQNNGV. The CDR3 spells CASSRGTFGELFF. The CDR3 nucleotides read TGTGCCAGCAGCCGGGGGACATTCGGGGAGCTGTTTTTT.

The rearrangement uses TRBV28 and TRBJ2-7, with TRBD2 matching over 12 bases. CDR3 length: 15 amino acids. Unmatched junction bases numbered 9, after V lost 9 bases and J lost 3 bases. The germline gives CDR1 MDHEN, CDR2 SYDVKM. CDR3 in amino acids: CARGPTSGSFYEQYF. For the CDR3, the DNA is TGTGCCAGGGGCCCGACTAGCGGGAGCTTCTACGAGCAGTACTTC.

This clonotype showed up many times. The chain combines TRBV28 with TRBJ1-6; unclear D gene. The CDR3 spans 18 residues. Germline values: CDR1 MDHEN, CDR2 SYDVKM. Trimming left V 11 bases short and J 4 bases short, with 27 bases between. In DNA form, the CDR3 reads TGTGCCTCCCTCCCAGGCTCCCCGACGGTGACTTATAATTCACCCCTCCACTTT. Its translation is CASLPGSPTVTYNSPLHF.

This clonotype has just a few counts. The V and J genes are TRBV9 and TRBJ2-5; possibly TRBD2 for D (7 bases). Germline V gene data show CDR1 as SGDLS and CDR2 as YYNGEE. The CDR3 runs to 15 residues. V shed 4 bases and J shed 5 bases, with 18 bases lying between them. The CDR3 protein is CASSKGGGGGETQYF. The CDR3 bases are TGTGCCAGCAGCAAAGGGGGGGGTGGCGGGGAGACCCAGTACTTC. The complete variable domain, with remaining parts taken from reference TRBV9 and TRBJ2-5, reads DSGVTQTPKHLITATGQRVTLRCSPRSGDLSVYWYQQSLDQGLQFLIQYYNGEERAKGNILERFSAQQFPDLHSELNLSSLELGDSALYFCASSKGGGGGETQYFGPGTRLLVL.

The CDR3 sequence: CSARQSGTSGSGYF. The CDR3, as DNA: TGCAGTGCTAGACAGTCCGGGACTAGCGGGAGCGGCTACTTC. This rearrangement joins TRBV20-1 to TRBJ2-7; the match to TRBD2 covers 14 bases. The length of the CDR3 is 14 residues. The V and J ends lost 2 bases and 13 bases, in that order; junction bases with no gene match: 10. The germline V gene encodes CDR1 DFQATT and CDR2 SNEGSKA (reference sequence).

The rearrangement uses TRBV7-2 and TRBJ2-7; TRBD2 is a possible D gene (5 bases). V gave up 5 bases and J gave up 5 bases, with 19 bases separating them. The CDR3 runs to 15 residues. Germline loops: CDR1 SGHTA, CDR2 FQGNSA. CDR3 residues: CASSHIPSDWDEQYF. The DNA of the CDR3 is TGTGCCAGCAGCCATATCCCCTCGGACTGGGACGAGCAGTACTTC.

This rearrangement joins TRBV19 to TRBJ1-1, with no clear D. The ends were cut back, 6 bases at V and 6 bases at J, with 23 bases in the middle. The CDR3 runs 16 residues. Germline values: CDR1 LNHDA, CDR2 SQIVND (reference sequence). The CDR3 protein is CASSYKGGRFYAEAFF. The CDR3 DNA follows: TGTGCCAGTAGCTACAAAGGAGGGAGGTTTTACGCTGAAGCTTTCTTT.

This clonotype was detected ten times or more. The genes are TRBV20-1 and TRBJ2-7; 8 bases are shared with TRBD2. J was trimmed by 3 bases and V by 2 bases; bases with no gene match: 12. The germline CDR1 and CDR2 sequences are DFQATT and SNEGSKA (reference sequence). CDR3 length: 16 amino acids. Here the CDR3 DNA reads TGCAGTGCTAGACCGAGACCCAGACTAGCGCTCTACGAGCAGTACTTC. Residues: CSARPRPRLALYEQYF.

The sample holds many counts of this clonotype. The CDR3 nucleotides read TGTGCCAGCAGTTTACCGGACAGGGATTACAATCAGCCCCAGCATTTT. Its protein product is CASSLPDRDYNQPQHF. The chain recombines TRBV28 with TRBJ1-5; 8 bases are shared with TRBD1. Germline CDR1 and CDR2: MDHEN and SYDVKM. V gave up 2 bases and J gave up 3 bases; unmatched junction bases: 6. This CDR3 has 16 residues.

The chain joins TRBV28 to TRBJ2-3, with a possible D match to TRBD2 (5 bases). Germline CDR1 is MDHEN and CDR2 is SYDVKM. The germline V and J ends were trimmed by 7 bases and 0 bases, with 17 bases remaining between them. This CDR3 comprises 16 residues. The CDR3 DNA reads TGTGCCAGCAACCCTCCCTACCGACTAAGCACAGATACGCAGTATTTT. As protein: CASNPPYRLSTDTQYF.

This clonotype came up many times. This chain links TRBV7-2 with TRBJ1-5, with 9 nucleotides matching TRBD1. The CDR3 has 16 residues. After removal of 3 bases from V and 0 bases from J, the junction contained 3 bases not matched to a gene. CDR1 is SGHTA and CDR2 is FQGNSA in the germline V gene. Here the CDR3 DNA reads TGTGCCAGCAGCTTTGGGACAGGGCGTAGCAATCAGCCCCAGCATTTT. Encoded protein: CASSFGTGRSNQPQHF.

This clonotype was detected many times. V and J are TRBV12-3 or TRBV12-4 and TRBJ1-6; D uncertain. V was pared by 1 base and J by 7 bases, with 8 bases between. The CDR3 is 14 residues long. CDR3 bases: TGTGCCAGCAGTTTAGGCACGGTGAATTCACCCCTCCACTTT. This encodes CASSLGTVNSPLHF.

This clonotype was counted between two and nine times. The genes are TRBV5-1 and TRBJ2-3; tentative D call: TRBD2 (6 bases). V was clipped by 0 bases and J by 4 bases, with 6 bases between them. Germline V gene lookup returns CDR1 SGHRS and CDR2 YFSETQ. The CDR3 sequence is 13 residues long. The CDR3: CASSLERADTQYF. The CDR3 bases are TGCGCCAGCAGCTTGGAGCGGGCAGATACGCAGTATTTT.

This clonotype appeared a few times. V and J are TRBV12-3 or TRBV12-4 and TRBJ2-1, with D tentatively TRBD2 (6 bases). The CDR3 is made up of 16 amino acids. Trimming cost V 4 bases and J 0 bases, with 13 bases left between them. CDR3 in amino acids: CASSWGTVNSYNEQFF. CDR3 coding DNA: TGTGCCAGCAGTTGGGGGACTGTCAACTCCTACAATGAGCAGTTCTTC.

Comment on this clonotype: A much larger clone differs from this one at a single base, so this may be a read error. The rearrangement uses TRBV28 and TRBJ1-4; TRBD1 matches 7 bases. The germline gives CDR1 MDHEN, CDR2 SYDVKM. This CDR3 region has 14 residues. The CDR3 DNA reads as TGTGCCAGCAGTTTATGGACAGGGAATGAAGAACTGTTTTTT. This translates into CASSLWTGNEELFF. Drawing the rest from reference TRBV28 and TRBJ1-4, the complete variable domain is DVKVTQSSRYLVKRTGEKVFLECVQDMDHENMFWYRQDPGLGLRLIYFSYDVKMKEKGDIPEGYSVSREKKERFSLILESASTNQTSMYLCASSLWTGNEELFFGSGTQLSVL.

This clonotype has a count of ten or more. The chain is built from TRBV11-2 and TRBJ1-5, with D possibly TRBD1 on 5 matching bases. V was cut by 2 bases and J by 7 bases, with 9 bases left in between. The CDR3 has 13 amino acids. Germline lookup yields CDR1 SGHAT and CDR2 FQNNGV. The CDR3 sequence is CASSLLGGQPQHF. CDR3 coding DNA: TGTGCCAGCAGCTTACTGGGGGGGCAGCCCCAGCATTTT.

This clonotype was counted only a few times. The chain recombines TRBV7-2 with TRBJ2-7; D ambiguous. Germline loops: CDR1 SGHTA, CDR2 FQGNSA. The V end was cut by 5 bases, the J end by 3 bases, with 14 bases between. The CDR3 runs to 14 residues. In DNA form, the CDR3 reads TGTGCCAGCAGCACAGCAGGATCTCTCTACGAGCAGTACTTC. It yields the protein CASSTAGSLYEQYF.

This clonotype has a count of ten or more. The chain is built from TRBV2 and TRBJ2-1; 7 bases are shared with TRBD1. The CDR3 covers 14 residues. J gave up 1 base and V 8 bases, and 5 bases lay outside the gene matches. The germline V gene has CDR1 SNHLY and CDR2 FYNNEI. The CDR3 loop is CASLKTGSYNEQFF. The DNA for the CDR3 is TGTGCCAGCCTAAAGACAGGGTCCTACAATGAGCAGTTCTTC.

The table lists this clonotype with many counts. Here the CDR3 DNA reads TGTGCCAGCAGTCCGGGACTAGCGAACGAGCAGTACTTC. Translation: CASSPGLANEQYF. V and J are TRBV28 and TRBJ2-7, with 10 bases aligning to TRBD2. CDR1 and CDR2 (germline): MDHEN, SYDVKM. J lost 5 bases, V lost 5 bases, and 3 bases had no gene match. The CDR3 is 13 amino acids.

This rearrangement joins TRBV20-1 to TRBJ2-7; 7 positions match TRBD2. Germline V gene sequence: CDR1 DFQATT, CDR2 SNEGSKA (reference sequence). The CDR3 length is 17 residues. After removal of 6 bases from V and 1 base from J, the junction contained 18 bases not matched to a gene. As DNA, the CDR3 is TGCAGTGCACGGTGGCTAGCGGAGACCCACCTTTCCTACGAGCAGTACTTC. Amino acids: CSARWLAETHLSYEQYF.

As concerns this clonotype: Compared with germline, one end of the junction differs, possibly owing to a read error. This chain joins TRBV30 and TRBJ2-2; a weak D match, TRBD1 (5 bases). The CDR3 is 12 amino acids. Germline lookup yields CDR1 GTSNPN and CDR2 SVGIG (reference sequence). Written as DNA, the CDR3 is TGCGCCTACAGGAGATCTTTTTGGGAGCTGTTTTTT. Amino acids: CAYRRSFWELFF.

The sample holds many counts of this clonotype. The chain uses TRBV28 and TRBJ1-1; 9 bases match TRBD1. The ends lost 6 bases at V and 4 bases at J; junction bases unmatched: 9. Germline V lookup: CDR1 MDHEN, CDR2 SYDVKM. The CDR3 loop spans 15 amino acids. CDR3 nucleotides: TGTGCCAGCAGCCAGACAGGGGGTGGGTCCACTGAAGCTTTCTTT. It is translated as CASSQTGGGSTEAFF.

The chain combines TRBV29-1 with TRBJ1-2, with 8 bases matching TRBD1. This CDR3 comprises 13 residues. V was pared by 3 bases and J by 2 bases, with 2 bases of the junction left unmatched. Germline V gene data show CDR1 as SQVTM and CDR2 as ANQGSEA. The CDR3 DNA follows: TGCAGCGTTGAGGGACAGGCGAACTATGGCTACACCTTC. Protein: CSVEGQANYGYTF.

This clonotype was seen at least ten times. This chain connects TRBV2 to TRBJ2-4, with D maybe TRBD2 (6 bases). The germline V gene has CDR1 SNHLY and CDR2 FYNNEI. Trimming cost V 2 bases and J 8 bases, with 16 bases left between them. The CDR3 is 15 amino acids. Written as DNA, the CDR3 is TGTGCCAGCAGTGAATTGGCTGGCAGGGAGGACATTCAGTACTTC. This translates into CASSELAGREDIQYF.

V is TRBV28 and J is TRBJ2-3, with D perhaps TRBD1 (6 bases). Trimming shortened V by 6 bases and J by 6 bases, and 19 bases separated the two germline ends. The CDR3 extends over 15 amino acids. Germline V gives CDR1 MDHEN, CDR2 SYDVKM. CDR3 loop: CASRKGTRWLDTQYF. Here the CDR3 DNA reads TGTGCCAGCAGGAAGGGGACAAGGTGGCTGGATACGCAGTATTTT.

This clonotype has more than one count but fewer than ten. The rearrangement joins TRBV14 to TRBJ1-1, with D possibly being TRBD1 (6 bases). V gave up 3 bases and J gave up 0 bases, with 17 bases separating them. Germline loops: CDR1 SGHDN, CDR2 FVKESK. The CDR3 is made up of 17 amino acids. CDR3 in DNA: TGTGCCAGCAGCCATTATGGACAGACTCTCATGAACACTGAAGCTTTCTTT. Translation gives CASSHYGQTLMNTEAFF. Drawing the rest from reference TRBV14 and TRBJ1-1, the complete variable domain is EAGVTQFPSHSVIEKGQTVTLRCDPISGHDNLYWYRRVMGKEIKFLLHFVKESKQDESGMPNNRFLAERTGGTYSTLKVQPAELEDSGVYFCASSHYGQTLMNTEAFFGQGTRLTVV.

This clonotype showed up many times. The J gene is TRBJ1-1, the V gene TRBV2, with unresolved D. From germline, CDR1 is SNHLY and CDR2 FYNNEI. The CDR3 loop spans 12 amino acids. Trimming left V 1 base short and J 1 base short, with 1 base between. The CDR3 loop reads CASSEGNTEAFF. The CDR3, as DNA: TGTGCCAGCAGTGAAGGGAACACTGAAGCTTTCTTT. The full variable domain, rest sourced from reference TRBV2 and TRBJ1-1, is EPEVTQTPSHQVTQMGQEVILRCVPISNHLYFYWYRQILGQKVEFLVSFYNNEISEKSEIFDDQFSVERPDGSNFTLKIRSTKLEDSAMYFCASSEGNTEAFFGQGTRLTVV.